These 30 T cell receptor beta chains originate from one sample sequenced in a study of graft-versus-host responses after intestinal transplantation. Only in-frame clones appear in the TCRdb table, and some are missing; sequencing was by immunoSEQ multiplex PCR. Of about 88,000 clones listed, 80% to 95% were seen once; the top ten hold 0.3% to 0.35%. These receptors have no identified antigens. The sample in question was unstimulated CD4+ T cells sorted from spleen or lymph node cells, obtained before transplant. The receptor source for this set is a human donor who was the organ donor for an intestinal transplant.

The genes are TRBV19 and TRBJ2-1; D is uncertain. Germline V gene data show CDR1 as LNHDA and CDR2 as SQIVND (reference sequence). V was pared by 3 bases and J by 6 bases, with 15 bases between. The CDR3 is made up of 15 amino acids. CDR3 sequence reads: CASSIEVGVGNEQFF. As DNA, the CDR3 is TGTGCCAGTAGTATCGAGGTAGGAGTGGGCAATGAGCAGTTCTTC. Together with reference TRBV19 and TRBJ2-1, the CDR3 gives the full variable domain: DGGITQSPKYLFRKEGQNVTLSCEQNLNHDAMYWYRQDPGQGLRLIYYSQIVNDFQKGDIAEGYSVSREKKESFPLTVTSAQKNPTAFYLCASSIEVGVGNEQFFGPGTRLTVL.

The chain couples TRBV29-1 to TRBJ1-3; D is perhaps TRBD1 (5 bases). This CDR3 spans 12 amino acids. With 6 bases removed from V and 4 bases from J, the gap between germline ends came to 10 bases. The germline V gene has CDR1 SQVTM and CDR2 ANQGSEA. In DNA, the CDR3 is TGCAGCGTGGCAGGGCTGGGAAACACCATATATTTT. Protein: CSVAGLGNTIYF.

V and J are TRBV1 and TRBJ2-1; TRBD2, the table's D call, lacks a check against the DNA. TRBV1 is flagged as a pseudogene. The CDR3 consists of 19 residues. The CDR3 sequence: CTSSQGSCLAYISYNEQFF. DNA of the CDR3: TGCACCAGCAGCCAAGGGAGCTGTCTCGCGTATATCTCCTACAATGAGCAGTTCTTC.

The chain employs TRBV20-1 and TRBJ1-1; D is perhaps TRBD1 (5 bases). This CDR3 has 11 residues. From germline, CDR1 is DFQATT and CDR2 SNEGSKA (reference sequence). V gave up 3 bases and J gave up 10 bases, with 12 bases separating them. The CDR3 nucleotides are TGCAGTGCTAGTTGGGGACTAGGAGCTTTCTTT. Translation gives CSASWGLGAFF.

J is TRBJ1-1 and V is TRBV30; 7 bases align to TRBD1. CDR1 GTSNPN and CDR2 SVGIG come from the germline V gene (reference sequence). With 1 base clipped from V and 3 bases from J, the junction kept 17 bases outside the gene matches. This CDR3 region has 18 residues. The CDR3 DNA follows: TGTGCCTGGAGTGCCCCGGGTGCAATACAGGGGAGTTACACTGAAGCTTTCTTT. As protein: CAWSAPGAIQGSYTEAFF.

The rearrangement uses TRBV28 and TRBJ1-3; 9 nucleotides align to TRBD1. In germline, CDR1 is MDHEN, CDR2 SYDVKM. After removal of 6 bases from V and 0 bases from J, the junction contained 6 bases not matched to a gene. This CDR3 has 16 amino acids. The CDR3 nucleotides read TGTGCCAGCAGCTTACAGGGGGCCCTCTCTGGAAACACCATATATTTT. This translates into CASSLQGALSGNTIYF.

With regard to this clone: A read error may produce the germline difference seen at one junction end. The V gene is TRBV20-1, the J gene TRBJ2-7; 11 bases align to TRBD2. The CDR3 has 11 amino acids. The V gene's germline CDR1 is DFQATT and CDR2 SNEGSKA (reference sequence). CDR3 loop: CSASLAGGQNF. The CDR3 DNA follows: TGCAGTGCTAGTTTAGCGGGAGGGCAGAACTTC.

The sample holds one count of this clone. The chain uses TRBV4-1 and TRBJ2-3, with 11 bases aligning to TRBD2. This CDR3 is 18 amino acids long. Germline loops: CDR1 MGHRA, CDR2 YSYEKL. V shed 3 bases, J shed 2 bases, and the junction held 10 bases outside the gene matches. The CDR3 sequence: CASSQYVLAGGDTDTQYF. For the CDR3, the DNA is TGCGCCAGCAGCCAGTACGTCTTAGCGGGGGGGGACACAGATACGCAGTATTTT.

J is TRBJ2-3 and V is TRBV5-1; D might be TRBD2 (5 bases). The germline CDR1 and CDR2 sequences are SGHRS and YFSETQ. The CDR3 consists of 15 residues. The V gene lost 2 bases and the J gene lost 3 bases, with 13 bases spanning the gap. The CDR3 region is CASSLSGRSTDTQYF. In nucleotides, the CDR3 is TGCGCCAGCAGCTTATCGGGAAGAAGTACAGATACGCAGTATTTT.

The chain has TRBV7-9 and TRBJ2-1; D might be TRBD2 (5 bases). CDR1 is SEHNR, CDR2 FQNEAQ, per germline (reference sequence). Trimming stripped 5 bases from V and 0 bases from J, with 14 bases between. This CDR3 comprises 16 residues. The CDR3 region has the DNA TGTGCCAGCAGCCTAAAAAGCGGAAGCTCCTACAATGAGCAGTTCTTC. Its protein product is CASSLKSGSSYNEQFF.

The chain uses TRBV2 and TRBJ2-5; D is ambiguous. V was clipped by 4 bases and J by 2 bases, with 14 bases between them. The CDR3 sequence is 15 residues long. The V gene's germline CDR1 is SNHLY and CDR2 FYNNEI. The CDR3 region is CASSAMGQKQETQYF. CDR3 in DNA: TGTGCCAGCAGTGCTATGGGCCAGAAACAAGAGACCCAGTACTTC.

J is TRBJ2-2 and V is TRBV13; 10 bases agree with TRBD2. The CDR3 is 17 amino acids. Germline assignment: CDR1 PRHDT and CDR2 FYEKMQ (reference sequence). Trimming at V came to 5 bases and at J to 4 bases, leaving 10 bases not matched to a gene. This CDR3 is CASSGGGLAGATGELFF. CDR3 nucleotide sequence: TGTGCCAGCAGCGGCGGTGGGCTAGCGGGAGCCACCGGGGAGCTGTTTTTT.

The gene calls are TRBV30 and TRBJ2-3; D might be TRBD2 (6 bases). Trimming removed 1 base from V and 8 bases from J, with 19 bases in between. The CDR3 sequence is 15 residues long. Per the germline V gene, CDR1 is GTSNPN and CDR2 is SVGIG (reference sequence). DNA for the CDR3: TGTGCCTGGAGTGCTCTTTTCCGGGAGAGGGGTACGCAGTATTTT. Protein product: CAWSALFRERGTQYF.

The gene calls are TRBV19 and TRBJ1-1, with D possibly being TRBD1 (6 bases). From germline, CDR1 is LNHDA and CDR2 SQIVND (reference sequence). V was trimmed by 5 bases and J by 10 bases, leaving 17 bases between them. The length of the CDR3 is 13 residues. The CDR3 sequence: CASSFRGLQGAFF. CDR3 in DNA: TGTGCCAGTAGTTTCAGGGGCCTTCAAGGAGCTTTCTTT.

The chain employs TRBV7-9 and TRBJ1-4; D is undetermined. The germline V gene encodes CDR1 SEHNR and CDR2 FQNEAQ (reference sequence). The length of the CDR3 is 15 residues. V was pared by 1 base and J by 2 bases, with 8 bases between. The CDR3 protein is CASSLGTSTNEKLFF. CDR3 bases: TGTGCCAGCAGCTTAGGCACTTCCACTAATGAAAAACTGTTTTTT.

The chain carries TRBV28 and TRBJ1-2, with a possible D match to TRBD1 (6 bases). This CDR3 contains 15 residues. V lost 0 bases to trimming and J lost 6 bases, with 14 bases between them. The germline V gene encodes CDR1 MDHEN and CDR2 SYDVKM. The CDR3 reads CASSLWGDILDGYTF. CDR3 in DNA: TGTGCCAGCAGTTTATGGGGGGACATTCTAGATGGCTACACCTTC.

The CDR3 DNA sequence: TGTGCCAGCAGCTTCAAACTAGCCTCCAACTCGTATTCCTCGGAGCGCACAGATACGCAGTATTTT. It encodes CASSFKLASNSYSSERTDTQYF. V gene TRBV7-8 combines with J gene TRBJ2-3; D possibly corresponds to TRBD2 (6 bases). CDR1 is SGHVS and CDR2 is FQNEAQ in the germline V gene. This CDR3 is built from 22 residues. Trimming removed 3 bases from V and 1 base from J, with 32 bases in between.

The chain links TRBV6-6 to TRBJ2-3, with D unclear. Germline values: CDR1 MNHNY, CDR2 SVGAGI (reference sequence). V lost 6 bases and J 4 bases, leaving 8 bases between the germline ends. This CDR3 comprises 12 residues. Written as DNA, the CDR3 is TGTGCCAGCAGAATAGATCCAGATACGCAGTATTTT. This codes for CASRIDPDTQYF.

V gene TRBV6-6 combines with J gene TRBJ1-2, with D perhaps matching TRBD1 (6 bases). Per germline, CDR1 MNHNY and CDR2 SVGAGI (reference sequence). The CDR3 has 10 residues. Trimming stripped 8 bases from V and 7 bases from J, with 8 bases between. The CDR3 DNA sequence: TGTGCCAGCCGACAGGCTGGCTACACCTTC. Its protein product is CASRQAGYTF.

The chain carries TRBV28 and TRBJ1-2; the D gene is possibly TRBD1 (6 bases). This CDR3 spans 14 amino acids. Trimming cost V 3 bases and J 4 bases, with 12 bases left between them. Looked up from germline, CDR1 is MDHEN and CDR2 is SYDVKM. CDR3 DNA sequence: TGTGCCAGCAGTTTCTTGGACAGACCCTATGGCTACACCTTC. It encodes CASSFLDRPYGYTF.

J is TRBJ2-7 and V is TRBV10-3; 12 bases match TRBD2. Germline V gene sequence: CDR1 ENHRY, CDR2 SYGVKD. The length of the CDR3 is 14 residues. Trimming at V came to 4 bases and at J to 2 bases, leaving 0 bases not matched to a gene. The CDR3 nucleotides are TGTGCCATCAGTGGGACTAGCGGGACCTACGAGCAGTACTTC. Translated, it gives CAISGTSGTYEQYF.

V gene TRBV12-5 combines with J gene TRBJ2-1; 8 bases align to TRBD2. This CDR3 comprises 18 residues. The V gene end was trimmed by 3 bases and the J gene end by 7 bases; junction bases not matched to a gene: 17. CDR1 LGHNT and CDR2 FRNRAP come from the germline V gene. This chain's CDR3 is CASGFSRLSGDWWNEQFF. CDR3 nucleotide sequence: TGTGCTAGTGGTTTTTCCCGCCTTAGCGGGGATTGGTGGAATGAGCAGTTCTTC.

V usage is TRBV7-2 and J usage is TRBJ2-7, with TRBD2 as a possible D gene (6 bases). The CDR3 runs 16 residues. The V gene's germline CDR1 is SGHTA and CDR2 FQGNSA. Trimming cost V 0 bases and J 2 bases, with 14 bases left between them. The CDR3, as DNA: TGTGCCAGCAGCTTAGCCCACGGGACTCTAGCCTACGAGCAGTACTTC. This encodes CASSLAHGTLAYEQYF.

This clone occurred once. This chain joins TRBV28 and TRBJ1-4, with TRBD1 matching over 8 bases. CDR3 size: 14 residues. CDR1 and CDR2 from the germline V gene are MDHEN and SYDVKM. Losses at the gene ends were 3 bases for V and 10 bases for J; bases not matched to a gene: 7. The CDR3: CASSLGQVASKLFF. The CDR3, as DNA: TGTGCCAGCAGTTTGGGACAGGTTGCGTCAAAACTGTTTTTT.

The chain links TRBV19 to TRBJ2-1; no clear D gene. Germline values: CDR1 LNHDA, CDR2 SQIVND (reference sequence). V was cut by 6 bases and J by 8 bases, with 11 bases left in between. The CDR3 length is 12 residues. The CDR3 loop is CASSFRRDEQFF. DNA for the CDR3: TGTGCCAGTAGCTTCCGTCGCGATGAGCAGTTCTTC. The entire variable domain, with the rest obtained from reference TRBV19 and TRBJ2-1, is as follows: DGGITQSPKYLFRKEGQNVTLSCEQNLNHDAMYWYRQDPGQGLRLIYYSQIVNDFQKGDIAEGYSVSREKKESFPLTVTSAQKNPTAFYLCASSFRRDEQFFGPGTRLTVL.

The V call is TRBV9, the J call TRBJ1-2, with 8 bases lining up with TRBD1. V gave up 4 bases and J gave up 11 bases; unmatched junction bases: 10. Looked up from germline, CDR1 is SGDLS and CDR2 is YYNGEE. This CDR3 spans 13 amino acids. DNA for the CDR3: TGTGCCAGCAGCCTATCAGACAGGGGAGGGTACACCTTC. As protein: CASSLSDRGGYTF.

V gene TRBV19 combines with J gene TRBJ1-3; no firm D call. Germline V gene data show CDR1 as LNHDA and CDR2 as SQIVND (reference sequence). The CDR3 is 14 residues long. The V end was cut by 2 bases, the J end by 0 bases, with 5 bases between. In DNA form, the CDR3 reads TGTGCCAGTAGTATAAGGAGCTCTGGAAACACCATATATTTT. Amino acid sequence: CASSIRSSGNTIYF.

V is TRBV5-1 and J is TRBJ2-2; TRBD1 aligns across 8 bases. Germline loops: CDR1 SGHRS, CDR2 YFSETQ. The CDR3 has 15 residues. Trimming removed 0 bases from V and 7 bases from J; junction bases left unmatched: 5. CDR3 protein: CASSLGQGAFGELFF. For the CDR3, the DNA is TGCGCCAGCAGCTTGGGGCAGGGGGCATTCGGGGAGCTGTTTTTT.

The genes are TRBV5-4 and TRBJ2-7, with 9 bases identical to TRBD1. The germline CDR1 and CDR2 sequences are SGHNT and YYREEE (reference sequence). V was clipped by 0 bases and J by 2 bases; unmatched bases: 6. The CDR3 is made up of 16 amino acids. CDR3 in amino acids: CASSLASGQGAYEQYF. CDR3 nucleotide sequence: TGTGCCAGCAGCTTGGCCTCGGGACAGGGAGCCTACGAGCAGTACTTC.

The gene calls are TRBV5-4 and TRBJ1-1, with D possibly matching TRBD1 (6 bases). The CDR3 has 13 amino acids. The V end lost 4 bases, the J end lost 11 bases, and 18 bases lay between the germline ends. Germline V CDR1 and CDR2: SGHNT, YYREEE (reference sequence). The chain's CDR3 is CASSHRDNNGAFF. The CDR3 coding sequence is TGTGCCAGCAGCCACAGGGACAACAACGGGGCTTTCTTT.